This T cell receptor (beta chain) was recorded in a study of CD8 T cells in Susac syndrome. The multiple sclerosis control group was made up of treatment-naive patients with stable or active relapsing-remitting disease. While CD8+ and CD4+ T cells were isolated negatively, TEMRA cells were enriched by FACS. CDR3 length: 14 amino acids. From germline, CDR1 is GTSNPN and CDR2 SVGIG (reference sequence). V was pared by 5 bases and J by 8 bases, with 21 bases between. After extraction with the RNeasy kit, roughly 0.45 to 1 ug of the RNA was reverse transcribed using random hexamers. Multiplex immunoSEQ PCR targeted 54 Vbeta and 13 Jbeta TCR beta segments. TCRdb re-derived calls from the immunoSEQ multiplex PCR reads in MiXCR, one entry per CDR3 protein. The table shows 150,000 to 250,000 distinct CDR3 sequences, with around 96% occurring only once.

The V gene is TRBV30, the J gene TRBJ1-2; D is perhaps TRBD1 (5 bases). The sequence derives from a human donor with multiple sclerosis. Input material: CD4+ T cells from PBMCs. The CDR3 protein is CAWGGHTGSGGYTF. As DNA, the CDR3 is TGTGCCTGGGGTGGTCATACAGGATCGGGAGGCTACACCTTC.